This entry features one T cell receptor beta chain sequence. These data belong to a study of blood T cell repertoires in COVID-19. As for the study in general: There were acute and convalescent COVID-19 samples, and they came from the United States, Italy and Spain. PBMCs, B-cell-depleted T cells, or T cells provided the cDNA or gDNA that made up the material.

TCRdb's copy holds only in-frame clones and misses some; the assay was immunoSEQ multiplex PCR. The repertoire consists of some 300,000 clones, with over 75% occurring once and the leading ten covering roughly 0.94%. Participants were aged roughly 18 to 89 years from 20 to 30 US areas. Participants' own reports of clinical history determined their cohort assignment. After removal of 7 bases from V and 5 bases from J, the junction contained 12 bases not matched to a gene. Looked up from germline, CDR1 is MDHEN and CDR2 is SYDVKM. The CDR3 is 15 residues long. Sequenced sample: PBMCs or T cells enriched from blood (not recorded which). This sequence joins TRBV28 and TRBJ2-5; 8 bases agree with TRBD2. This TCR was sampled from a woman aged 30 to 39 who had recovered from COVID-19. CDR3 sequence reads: CASTFKRGGTETQYF. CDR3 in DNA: TGTGCCAGCACCTTCAAACGGGGGGGTACGGAGACCCAGTACTTC. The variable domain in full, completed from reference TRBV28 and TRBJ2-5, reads DVKVTQSSRYLVKRTGEKVFLECVQDMDHENMFWYRQDPGLGLRLIYFSYDVKMKEKGDIPEGYSVSREKKERFSLILESASTNQTSMYLCASTFKRGGTETQYFGPGTRLLVL.